This TCR beta chain is from a study of T cell clonotyping in hematopoietic cell transplantation. Study outcomes and limitations: Recipient TCR diversity dropped after transplant; expanded clonotypes rose from day 30 to 180.

Regarding this clone: As yet, its antigen is unknown.

The time point was: recipient sample about 28 days before transplant, after cytoreduction. Generated by immunoSEQ multiplex PCR, the TCRdb table keeps only in-frame clones and is missing some. The sample includes approximately 22,000 clones, roughly 90% seen only once; the top ten take 3.5% to 4%. The ends were cut back, 4 bases at V and 5 bases at J, with 15 bases in the middle. The CDR3 extends over 14 amino acids. Per the germline V gene, CDR1 is SEHNR and CDR2 is FQNEAQ (reference sequence). The clonotype was recovered from a man younger than 30 with biphenotypic leukemia. Some clones in this sample may be carry-over from other donors' samples. V is TRBV7-9 and J is TRBJ2-7; perhaps TRBD1 as D (5 bases). Sequencing was performed on peripheral blood mononuclear cells, taken before stem cell transplant. The CDR3 region is CASSSVTAPHEQYF. The CDR3, as DNA: TGTGCCAGCAGCTCTGTGACAGCCCCCCACGAGCAGTACTTC.